The T cell receptor (beta chain) described here comes from a study of regulatory T cells in long-lasting Graves disease. Time point given: newly diagnosed GD, antithyroid drugs for less than 3 months. Following extraction of RNA from PBMCs, that RNA was used to make the TCR library. Recruitment took place at an endocrinology department in Xi'an, China. Building the TCR beta libraries relied on iRepertoire HTBI primers, and CDR3 regions underwent Arm-PCR. TCRdb re-called the multiplex PCR reads with MiXCR, one entry per CDR3 protein. The repertoire holds roughly 320,000 distinct CDR3 sequences, with 16% as singletons. Trimming cost V 5 bases and J 10 bases; bases outside gene matches: 12. The CDR3 totals 15 residues. The same specimen was also included in a second study, on T cells in Graves' hyperthyroidism and ophthalmopathy. That investigation notes: With a duration under 2 months, the hyperthyroidism was newly diagnosed in patients aged 18 to 65.

The sample here was peripheral blood mononuclear cells (PBMCs), taken at new diagnosis, from a patient treated with antithyroid drugs. J is TRBJ2-2 and V is TRBV12-3 or TRBV12-4; 8 nucleotides line up with TRBD1. The TCR was taken from a man aged 40-50 years with Graves disease. As DNA, the CDR3 is TGTGCCAGCAGTCCCCCTTGGGGACAGGCGGAGGAGCTGTTTTTT. Protein sequence: CASSPPWGQAEELFF.